Each of the 31 T cell receptor beta chains below was sequenced from the same sample in a study of PD-1 blockade in classical Hodgkin lymphoma. Every one of the patients relapsed after autologous stem cell transplantation (brentuximab vedotin exposure was variable). Sequenced by immunoSEQ multiplex PCR; TCRdb stores in-frame clones only, minus some. The sample yields around 40,000 clones, about 79% seen once. The sequencing used peripheral blood mononuclear cells (PBMCs), collected at baseline. All receptors derive from a human donor with classical Hodgkin lymphoma.

In its sample, this clone was seen a few times. The chain employs TRBV11-2 and TRBJ1-1; D may be TRBD1 (6 bases). This CDR3 region has 13 residues. V shed 3 bases and J shed 3 bases, with 8 bases lying between them. Germline CDR1 reads SGHAT; CDR2 reads FQNNGV. CDR3 coding DNA: TGTGCCAGCAGCTTGAACAGGGACACTGAAGCTTTCTTT. Protein product: CASSLNRDTEAFF.

This CDR3 reads CASSSGPVNTEAFF. In nucleotides, the CDR3 is TGTGCCAGCAGCTCAGGACCGGTGAACACTGAAGCTTTCTTT. The chain uses TRBV6-5 and TRBJ1-1; D unclear. Germline V gene data show CDR1 as MNHEY and CDR2 as SVGAGI. CDR3 size: 14 residues. The V end was cut by 6 bases, the J end by 0 bases, with 11 bases between.

In its sample, this clone was seen a few times. The chain uses TRBV7-2 and TRBJ2-3; 9 positions match TRBD2. V was clipped by 3 bases and J by 7 bases; unmatched bases: 5. Germline CDR1 is SGHTA and CDR2 is FQGNSA. The CDR3 is made up of 14 amino acids. The CDR3 DNA sequence: TGTGCCAGCAGCTTCGGACTAGCGATAAATACGCAGTATTTT. The encoded protein is CASSFGLAINTQYF.

This chain uses TRBV2 with TRBJ1-1; D ambiguous. The ends were cut back, 6 bases at V and 2 bases at J, with 4 bases in the middle. Looked up from germline, CDR1 is SNHLY and CDR2 is FYNNEI. The CDR3 is 11 residues long. In DNA form, the CDR3 reads TGTGCCAGCAGATTTAACACTGAAGCTTTCTTT. This codes for CASRFNTEAFF.

This clone was detected once. Different DNA sequences within this sample yield the same CDR3. The chain combines TRBV29-1 with TRBJ1-1; no firm D call. The CDR3 runs to 11 residues. Germline V gives CDR1 SQVTM, CDR2 ANQGSEA. The germline V and J ends were trimmed by 0 bases and 8 bases, with 7 bases remaining between them. The CDR3 reads CSVEEGREAFF. CDR3 nucleotide sequence: TGCAGCGTTGAAGAGGGCAGAGAAGCTTTCTTT.

The chain links TRBV29-1 to TRBJ1-2; 10 bases are shared with TRBD1. The V gene end was trimmed by 6 bases and the J gene end by 4 bases; junction bases not matched to a gene: 2. CDR1 SQVTM and CDR2 ANQGSEA come from the germline V gene. The CDR3 has 12 residues. CDR3 sequence: CSVGTGAYGYTF. CDR3 coding DNA: TGCAGCGTCGGGACAGGGGCCTATGGCTACACCTTC.

The chain employs TRBV13 and TRBJ2-1; no clear D. This CDR3 contains 13 residues. Trimming stripped 5 bases from V and 9 bases from J, with 14 bases between. Per the germline V gene, CDR1 is PRHDT and CDR2 is FYEKMQ (reference sequence). The CDR3 DNA is TGTGCCAGCAGCGCCAGACTCACCGGTGAGCAGTTCTTC. Protein: CASSARLTGEQFF.

The chain uses TRBV28 and TRBJ1-2, with a possible D match to TRBD1 (6 bases). CDR3 length: 13 residues. Germline V gene lookup returns CDR1 MDHEN and CDR2 SYDVKM. Trimming shortened V by 6 bases and J by 3 bases, and 11 bases separated the two germline ends. CDR3: CASRPWTDYGYTF. In DNA, the CDR3 is TGTGCCAGCAGGCCTTGGACAGACTATGGCTACACCTTC.

J is TRBJ2-2 and V is TRBV7-3; D remains unclear. CDR3 length equals 14 residues. The V and J ends lost 2 bases and 0 bases respectively, with 4 bases between them. Germline CDR1 and CDR2: SGHTA and FQGTGA. The CDR3 DNA reads as TGTGCCAGCAGCTTAGACACGAACACCGGGGAGCTGTTTTTT. Protein product: CASSLDTNTGELFF.

This clone turned up a few times. The chain couples TRBV28 to TRBJ2-3, with D perhaps assigned TRBD1 or TRBD2 (6 bases each). Deletions cut 3 bases from V and 2 bases from J, with 18 bases between. The CDR3 is 17 residues long. Germline loops: CDR1 MDHEN, CDR2 SYDVKM. This CDR3 is CASSFGPGDITTDTQYF. The CDR3 nucleotides are TGTGCCAGCAGTTTCGGGCCGGGGGACATCACCACAGATACGCAGTATTTT.

The genes are TRBV5-4 and TRBJ2-1, with D unclear. CDR3 size: 11 residues. V was shortened by 5 bases and J by 8 bases, with 8 bases between the two germline ends. CDR1 SGHNT and CDR2 YYREEE come from the germline V gene (reference sequence). DNA for the CDR3: TGTGCCAGCAGTTTTGGCTATGAGCAGTTCTTC. Translation gives CASSFGYEQFF.

This rearrangement joins TRBV19 to TRBJ1-5; no firm D call. Trimming cost V 8 bases and J 9 bases, with 20 bases left between them. Per the germline V gene, CDR1 is LNHDA and CDR2 is SQIVND (reference sequence). The CDR3 sequence is 14 residues long. The CDR3 nucleotides read TGTGCCAGTGGGTCGGGTCGTAACGGTGCGCCCCAGCATTTT. Its protein is CASGSGRNGAPQHF.

This sequence joins TRBV15 and TRBJ2-5, with D unclear. This CDR3 has 14 amino acids. Deletions cut 2 bases from V and 0 bases from J, with 7 bases between. The germline gives CDR1 LNHNV, CDR2 YYDKDF (reference sequence). CDR3 sequence (DNA): TGTGCCACCAGCAGATCCCGGTACCAAGAGACCCAGTACTTC. This codes for CATSRSRYQETQYF.

The CDR3 nucleotides read TGTGCCAGCAGCGTTGCACCCGGGGAGCTGTTTTTT. As protein: CASSVAPGELFF. V usage is TRBV9 and J usage is TRBJ2-2; D unclear. With 2 bases removed from V and 6 bases from J, the gap between germline ends came to 5 bases. Germline V CDR1 and CDR2: SGDLS, YYNGEE. CDR3 size: 12 residues. Looking up the rest from reference TRBV9 and TRBJ2-2 gives the full variable domain: DSGVTQTPKHLITATGQRVTLRCSPRSGDLSVYWYQQSLDQGLQFLIQYYNGEERAKGNILERFSAQQFPDLHSELNLSSLELGDSALYFCASSVAPGELFFGEGSRLTVL.

The V call is TRBV6-5, the J call TRBJ1-2; no clear D. The CDR3 consists of 14 residues. Germline CDR1 is MNHEY and CDR2 is SVGAGI. Trimming stripped 5 bases from V and 6 bases from J, with 16 bases between. CDR3 loop: CASSEVGNLDGYTF. CDR3 nucleotides: TGTGCCAGCAGTGAAGTTGGCAATTTGGATGGCTACACCTTC.

The J gene is TRBJ2-7, the V gene TRBV7-9; the D gene is possibly TRBD1 (6 bases). Germline CDR1 SEHNR, CDR2 FQNEAQ (reference sequence). V was clipped by 2 bases and J by 2 bases, with 13 bases between them. The CDR3 length is 15 residues. Here the CDR3 DNA reads TGTGCCAGCAGCTTAACTTACAGGGCTCCCTACGAGCAGTACTTC. This encodes CASSLTYRAPYEQYF.

This sequence joins TRBV11-3 and TRBJ2-1; 8 bases line up with TRBD2. This CDR3 spans 16 amino acids. The V and J ends lost 1 base and 1 base, in that order; junction bases with no gene match: 3. CDR1 and CDR2 from the germline V gene are SGHNT and YENEEA. The CDR3 loop reads CASSLGGTSSYNEQFF. CDR3 coding DNA: TGTGCCAGCAGCTTAGGAGGGACTAGTTCCTACAATGAGCAGTTCTTC.

The rearrangement joins TRBV9 to TRBJ1-2; D unclear. V lost 2 bases, J lost 7 bases, and 6 bases lay in between. Germline V CDR1 and CDR2: SGDLS, YYNGEE. This CDR3 has 11 residues. CDR3 DNA sequence: TGTGCCAGCAGCGTTGGGGTTGGCTACACCTTC. Its translation: CASSVGVGYTF.

The genes are TRBV14 and TRBJ2-5, with D perhaps TRBD1 or TRBD2 (5 bases each). CDR1 is SGHDN, CDR2 FVKESK, per germline. The CDR3 runs to 14 residues. The ends were cut back, 4 bases at V and 2 bases at J, with 11 bases in the middle. CDR3 residues: CASSRQWGQETQYF. The CDR3 DNA reads TGTGCCAGCAGCCGCCAGTGGGGGCAAGAGACCCAGTACTTC. The variable domain in full, completed from reference TRBV14 and TRBJ2-5, reads EAGVTQFPSHSVIEKGQTVTLRCDPISGHDNLYWYRRVMGKEIKFLLHFVKESKQDESGMPNNRFLAERTGGTYSTLKVQPAELEDSGVYFCASSRQWGQETQYFGPGTRLLVL.

This clone has only one observation. The chain joins TRBV7-6 to TRBJ2-7; D is perhaps TRBD2 (5 bases). Germline-derived CDR1 and CDR2 are SGHVS and FNYEAQ. V shed 1 base and J shed 3 bases, with 10 bases lying between them. The length of the CDR3 is 14 residues. CDR3 amino acids: CASSLVGEGYEQYF. In DNA, the CDR3 is TGTGCCAGCAGCTTAGTAGGCGAGGGCTACGAGCAGTACTTC.

The rearrangement uses TRBV28 and TRBJ1-1; the D gene is possibly TRBD1 (5 bases). Per germline, CDR1 MDHEN and CDR2 SYDVKM. This CDR3 has 15 residues. Trimming stripped 0 bases from V and 6 bases from J, with 14 bases between. The CDR3 nucleotides read TGTGCCAGCAGTTTATGGTACGGGGGTGTCTCTGAAGCTTTCTTT. This translates into CASSLWYGGVSEAFF.

This sequence joins TRBV7-2 and TRBJ2-7; 8 bases are shared with TRBD2. Germline CDR1 SGHTA, CDR2 FQGNSA. With V trimmed by 1 base and J by 2 bases, 4 bases remained unmatched. The length of the CDR3 is 15 residues. The CDR3 spells CASSLGLALTYEQYF. As DNA, the CDR3 is TGTGCCAGCAGCTTAGGACTAGCGTTGACCTACGAGCAGTACTTC.

This chain joins TRBV6-1 and TRBJ2-7, with TRBD2 identical over 8 bases. The length of the CDR3 is 13 residues. Trimming cost V 5 bases and J 6 bases; bases outside gene matches: 6. Germline CDR1 and CDR2: MNHNS and SASEGT. The CDR3 sequence is CASSWLAGPEQYF. For the CDR3, the DNA is TGTGCCAGCAGTTGGCTAGCGGGTCCCGAGCAGTACTTC.

This clone showed up just a few times. The V gene is TRBV21-1, the J gene TRBJ2-7; the tabulated D call, TRBD1, remains unverified against the DNA. TRBV21-1 is a recognized pseudogene. The CDR3 loop spans 18 amino acids. This CDR3 is CASSAPEQVDRGSYEQYF. CDR3 nucleotides: TGTGCCAGCAGCGCCCCCGAGCAGGTAGACAGGGGCTCCTACGAGCAGTACTTC.

With respect to this clone: The DNA is left out, because the CDR3 cannot be placed on it with certainty; the CDR3 is given as TCRdb lists it. The gene calls are TRBV4-1 and TRBJ1-1. Germline loops: CDR1 MGHRA, CDR2 YSYEKL. A total of 15 residues make up the CDR3, ends included. CDR3 amino acids: CASSQEGWVGEGTFF.

The chain couples TRBV5-1 to TRBJ1-1; D remains ambiguous. V was clipped by 5 bases and J by 1 base, with 6 bases between them. The CDR3 has 12 residues. CDR1 is SGHRS, CDR2 YFSETQ, per germline. CDR3 coding DNA: TGCGCCAGCAGGGAGCCGAACACTGAAGCTTTCTTT. It yields the protein CASREPNTEAFF.

J is TRBJ2-1 and V is TRBV15; D is unclear. The CDR3 has 15 residues. Germline CDR1 and CDR2: LNHNV and YYDKDF (reference sequence). The V and J ends lost 0 bases and 5 bases respectively, with 11 bases between them. CDR3 sequence: CATSRDSAINNEQFF. The CDR3 DNA follows: TGTGCCACCAGCAGAGATTCAGCGATTAACAATGAGCAGTTCTTC.

This chain uses TRBV10-1 with TRBJ1-1; tentatively, D is TRBD1 (6 bases). The germline V and J ends were trimmed by 2 bases and 3 bases, with 16 bases remaining between them. The CDR3 is 16 residues long. The germline gives CDR1 WNHNN, CDR2 SYGVQD (reference sequence). CDR3 coding DNA: TGCGCCAGCAGTGAGGTACAGGGCCTGGGGTACACTGAAGCTTTCTTT. This translates into CASSEVQGLGYTEAFF.

This chain connects TRBV6-5 to TRBJ2-7; no definite D call. CDR1 MNHEY and CDR2 SVGAGI come from the germline V gene. V was shortened by 0 bases and J by 3 bases, with 15 bases between the two germline ends. This CDR3 is built from 16 residues. CDR3 bases: TGTGCCAGCAGTTACTCGGGTACAGTGATGGTCTACGAGCAGTACTTC. Encoded protein: CASSYSGTVMVYEQYF.

This chain links TRBV4-1 with TRBJ2-5; D ambiguous. V shed 0 bases and J shed 3 bases, with 8 bases lying between them. Germline lookup yields CDR1 MGHRA and CDR2 YSYEKL. The CDR3 has 14 residues. The CDR3: CASSQDGIKETQYF. CDR3 DNA: TGCGCCAGCAGCCAAGACGGCATAAAAGAGACCCAGTACTTC.

The V call is TRBV27, the J call TRBJ2-3; 7 nucleotides line up with TRBD1. The J segment lost 2 bases and the V segment lost 5 bases, leaving 4 bases of the junction unmatched. Germline CDR1 MNHEY, CDR2 SMNVEV (reference sequence). The CDR3 is 14 amino acids. The CDR3 loop reads CASSPQGYTDTQYF. The CDR3 DNA reads as TGTGCCAGCAGTCCACAGGGGTACACAGATACGCAGTATTTT.